The sequence of this TCR beta chain was determined in a study of beta chain features in type 1 diabetes. About the study: No patient-donor differences in age, gender, total cells or subset yield.

With respect to this clone: The antigen is undetermined.

The study's findings and limits: Insertions were fewer and deletions more numerous at VDJ junctions in type 1 diabetes patients. Naive, central memory and regulatory TCRB repertoires appeared more similar among patients than healthy donors. Within each of all four CD4+ subsets, Type 1 diabetes patients had TCRB CDR3s that were moderately but significantly shorter. PCR may have favored shorter templates equally in patients and controls.

Every bit of the isolated RNA underwent reverse transcription, so sequencing read expressed TCRB transcripts. TCRdb keeps only in-frame clones here, not all; method: immunoSEQ multiplex PCR. The table lists about 640,000 clones, 9.5% to 15% of them singletons. This CDR3 contains 14 residues. Germline assignment: CDR1 SGDLS and CDR2 YYNGEE. V lost 3 bases to trimming and J lost 5 bases; unmatched junction nucleotides: 7. The V call is TRBV9, the J call TRBJ2-7; TRBD1 matches 8 bases. The sequencing sample was made of naive CD4+ T cells from blood. This TCR was recovered from a man younger than 40 with type 1 diabetes. CDR3 coding DNA: TGTGCCAGCAGCGCTAGGACAGGGAATGACGAGCAGTACTTC. Protein product: CASSARTGNDEQYF.